This TCR beta chain stems from a study of shared clonotypes between healthy human individuals. The CDR3 is 14 amino acids. In germline, CDR1 is SQVTM, CDR2 ANQGSEA. V was clipped by 1 base and J by 7 bases, with 16 bases between them. This clone was seen a handful of times. Other DNA variants within this sample encode the same CDR3. This table comes from immunoSEQ multiplex PCR, and its TCRdb copy is limited to in-frame clones, with some not included. The sample has 950,000 to 1,100,000 clones, roughly 80% seen once. The sequence came from a man younger than 35 in good health. The specimen sequenced was memory CD4+ T cells sorted from blood. The subset denotes: CD45RA-negative fraction. The J gene is TRBJ1-2, the V gene TRBV29-1; a weak D match, TRBD1 (5 bases). CDR3 sequence: CSVEARDLWSGYTF. DNA for the CDR3: TGCAGCGTTGAAGCCCGGGACTTATGGAGTGGCTACACCTTC.